This T cell receptor (beta chain) was documented in a study of neurological immune-mediated disorders. CD4+ or CD8+ T cells, 950,000 to 1,000,000 per library, were used for sorted libraries. Whole-study results and caveats: The expanded clones of different subjects shared no CDR3 amino acid sequences (suggesting private repertoires in all groups). Healthy controls had more TCR clonal expansion than multiple sclerosis, which showed the least, whereas HTLV-1-associated myelopathy showed the most.

The V gene's germline CDR1 is MGHRA and CDR2 YSYEKL. This CDR3 comprises 13 residues. Worth noting for this clonotype: What it binds is unknown. Compared with germline, one end of the junction differs, possibly owing to a read error.

Synthesis of cDNA was accomplished via 5'RACE employing 10-nucleotide random UMIs. TCRdb ran MiXCR on the 5' RACE reads and lists one entry per CDR3 protein. The sample yields under 15,000 distinct CDR3 sequences, approximately 13% seen once. The sequence was collected from a female donor with HTLV-1-associated myelopathy (HAM/TSP). The rearrangement links TRBV4-1 to TRBJ1-5, with no clear D. The sequenced sample consisted of CD8+ T cells from blood. Here the CDR3 reads CASSQEPLQPQHF. CDR3 DNA: TGTGCCAGCAGCCAGGAGCCTTTACAGCCCCAGCATTTT.